This TCR beta chain was sequenced for a study of blood T cell repertoires in COVID-19. As for the study in general: The study drew acute and convalescent COVID-19 samples from the United States, Italy and Spain. In each case, the material was cDNA or gDNA derived from T cells, B-cell-depleted T cells, or PBMCs.

Trimming stripped 6 bases from V and 2 bases from J, with 13 bases between. From germline, CDR1 is SEHNR and CDR2 FQNEAQ (reference sequence). The CDR3 totals 15 residues. Profiled with immunoSEQ multiplex PCR; TCRdb holds only in-frame clones, not every one. Among approximately 250,000 clones listed, more than 75% were seen once. The sequenced material came from peripheral blood. This chain links TRBV7-9 with TRBJ1-4; perhaps TRBD1 as D (6 bases). The source is a man aged 40-50 years with active or convalescent COVID-19. CDR3 in DNA: TGTGCCAGCAGAACTACAGGGTTGACTAATGAAAAACTGTTTTTT. Its protein is CASRTTGLTNEKLFF.